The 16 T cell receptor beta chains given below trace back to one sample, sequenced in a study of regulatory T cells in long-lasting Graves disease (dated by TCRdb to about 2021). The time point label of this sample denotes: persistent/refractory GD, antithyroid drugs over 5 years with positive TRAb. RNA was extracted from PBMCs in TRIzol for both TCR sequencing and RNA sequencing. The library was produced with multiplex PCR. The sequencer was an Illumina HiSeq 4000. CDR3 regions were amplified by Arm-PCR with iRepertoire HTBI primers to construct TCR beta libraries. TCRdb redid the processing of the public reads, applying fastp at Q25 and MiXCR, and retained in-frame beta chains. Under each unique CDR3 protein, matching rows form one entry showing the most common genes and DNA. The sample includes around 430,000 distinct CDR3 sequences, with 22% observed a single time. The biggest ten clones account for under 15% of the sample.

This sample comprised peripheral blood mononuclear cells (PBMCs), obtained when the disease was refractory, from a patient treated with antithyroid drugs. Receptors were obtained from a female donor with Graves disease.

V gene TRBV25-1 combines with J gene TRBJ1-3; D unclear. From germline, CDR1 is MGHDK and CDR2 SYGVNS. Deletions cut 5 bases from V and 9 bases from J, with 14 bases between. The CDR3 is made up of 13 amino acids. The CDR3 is CASSFAKWSTIYF. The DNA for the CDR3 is TGTGCCAGCAGTTTCGCCAAATGGTCCACCATATATTTT. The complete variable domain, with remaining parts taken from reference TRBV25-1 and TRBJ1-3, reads EADIYQTPRYLVIGTGKKITLECSQTMGHDKMYWYQQDPGMELHLIHYSYGVNSTEKGDLSSESTVSRIRTEHFPLTLESARPSHTSQYLCASSFAKWSTIYFGEGSWLTVV.

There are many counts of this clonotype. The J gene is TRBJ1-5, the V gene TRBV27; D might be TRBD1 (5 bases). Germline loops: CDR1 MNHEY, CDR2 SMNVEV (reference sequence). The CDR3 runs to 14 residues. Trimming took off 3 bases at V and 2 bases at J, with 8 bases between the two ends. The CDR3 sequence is CASSFMGGNQPQHF. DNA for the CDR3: TGTGCCAGCAGTTTCATGGGGGGCAATCAGCCCCAGCATTTT.

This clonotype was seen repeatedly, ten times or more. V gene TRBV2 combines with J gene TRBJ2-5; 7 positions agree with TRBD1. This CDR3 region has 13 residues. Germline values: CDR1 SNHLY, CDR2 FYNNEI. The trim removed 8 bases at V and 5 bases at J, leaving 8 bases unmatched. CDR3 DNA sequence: TGTGCCAGCTTAACAGGGGTCGGGGAGACCCAGTACTTC. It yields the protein CASLTGVGETQYF.

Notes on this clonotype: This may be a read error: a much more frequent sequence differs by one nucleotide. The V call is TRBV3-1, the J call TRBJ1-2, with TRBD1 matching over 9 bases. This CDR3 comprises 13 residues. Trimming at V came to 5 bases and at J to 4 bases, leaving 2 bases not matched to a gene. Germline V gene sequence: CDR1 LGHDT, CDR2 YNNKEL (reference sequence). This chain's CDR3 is CASSWTGAYGYTF. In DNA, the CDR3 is TGTGCCAGCAGCTGGACAGGGGCCTATGGCTACACCTTC.

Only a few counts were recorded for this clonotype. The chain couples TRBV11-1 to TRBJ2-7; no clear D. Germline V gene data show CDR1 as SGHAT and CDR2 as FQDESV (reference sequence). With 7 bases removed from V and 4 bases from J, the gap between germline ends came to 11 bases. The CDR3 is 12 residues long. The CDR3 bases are TGTGCCAGCACAAGGCACGGGTACGAGCAGTACTTC. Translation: CASTRHGYEQYF.

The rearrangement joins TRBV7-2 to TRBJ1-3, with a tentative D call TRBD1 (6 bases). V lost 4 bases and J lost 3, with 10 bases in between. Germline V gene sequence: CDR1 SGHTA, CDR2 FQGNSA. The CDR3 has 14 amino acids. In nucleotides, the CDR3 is TGTGCCAGCAGCTACCGGACAGATGGAAACACCATATATTTT. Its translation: CASSYRTDGNTIYF.

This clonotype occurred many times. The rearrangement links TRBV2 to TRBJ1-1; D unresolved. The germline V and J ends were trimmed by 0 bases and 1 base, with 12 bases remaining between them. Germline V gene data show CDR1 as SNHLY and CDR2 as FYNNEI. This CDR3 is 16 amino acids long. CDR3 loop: CASSEALPWANTEAFF. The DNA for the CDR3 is TGTGCCAGCAGTGAAGCGCTCCCTTGGGCGAACACTGAAGCTTTCTTT.

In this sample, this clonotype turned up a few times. The CDR3 sequence: CASSTYTGPDNTEAFF. The CDR3, as DNA: TGTGCCAGCAGCACGTACACCGGGCCCGATAACACTGAAGCTTTCTTT. The chain uses TRBV5-6 and TRBJ1-1; D remains unclear. The CDR3 has 16 amino acids. V was clipped by 4 bases and J by 2 bases, with 18 bases between them. CDR1 and CDR2 (germline): SGHDT, YYEEEE. Complete variable domain (other parts from reference TRBV5-6 and TRBJ1-1): DAGVTQSPTHLIKTRGQQVTLRCSPKSGHDTVSWYQQALGQGPQFIFQYYEEEERQRGNFPDRFSGHQFPNYSSELNVNALLLGDSALYLCASSTYTGPDNTEAFFGQGTRLTVV.

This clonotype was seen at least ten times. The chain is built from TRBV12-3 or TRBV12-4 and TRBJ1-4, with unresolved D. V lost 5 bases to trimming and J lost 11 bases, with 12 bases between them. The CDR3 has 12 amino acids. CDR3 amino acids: CASSLLLGKLFF. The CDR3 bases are TGTGCCAGCAGTCTACTCCTAGGGAAACTGTTTTTT.

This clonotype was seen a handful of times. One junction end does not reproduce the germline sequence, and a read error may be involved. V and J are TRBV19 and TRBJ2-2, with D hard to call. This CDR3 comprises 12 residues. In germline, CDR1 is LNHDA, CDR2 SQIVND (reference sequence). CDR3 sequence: CASSIGTGELFF. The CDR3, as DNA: TGTGCCAGCAGTATCGGCACCGGGGAGCTGTTTTTT. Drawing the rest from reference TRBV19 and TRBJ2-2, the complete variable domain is DGGITQSPKYLFRKEGQNVTLSCEQNLNHDAMYWYRQDPGQGLRLIYYSQIVNDFQKGDIAEGYSVSREKKESFPLTVTSAQKNPTAFYLCASSIGTGELFFGEGSRLTVL.

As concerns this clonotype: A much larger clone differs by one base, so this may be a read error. DNA of the CDR3: TGTGCCAGCAGTGACTATTCACTCCTCCACTTT. It specifies CASSDYSLLHF. The chain is built from TRBV2 and TRBJ1-6; D remains unclear. The V gene's germline CDR1 is SNHLY and CDR2 FYNNEI. The CDR3 is 11 residues long.

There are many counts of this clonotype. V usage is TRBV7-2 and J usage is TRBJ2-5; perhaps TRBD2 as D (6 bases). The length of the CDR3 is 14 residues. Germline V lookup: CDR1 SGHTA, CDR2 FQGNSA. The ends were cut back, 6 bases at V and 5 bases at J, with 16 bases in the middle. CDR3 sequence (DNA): TGTGCCAGCAGTGACCGGGGTGGAGGGGAGACCCAGTACTTC. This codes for CASSDRGGGETQYF.

DNA for the CDR3: TGCGCCAGCAGCTCAGGCTATCAGGTGCTCCCCATGAACACTGAAGCTTTCTTT. Encoded protein: CASSSGYQVLPMNTEAFF. The chain has TRBV5-1 and TRBJ1-1; D uncertain. Trimming stripped 3 bases from V and 0 bases from J, with 21 bases between. CDR1 and CDR2 from the germline V gene are SGHRS and YFSETQ. The CDR3 contains 18 residues.

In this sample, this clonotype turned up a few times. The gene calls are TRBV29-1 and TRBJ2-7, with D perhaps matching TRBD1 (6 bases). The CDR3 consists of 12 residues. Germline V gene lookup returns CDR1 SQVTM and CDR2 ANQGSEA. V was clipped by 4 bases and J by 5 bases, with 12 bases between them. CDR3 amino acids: CSVGTEEDEQYF. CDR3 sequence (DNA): TGCAGCGTTGGGACAGAAGAGGACGAGCAGTACTTC.

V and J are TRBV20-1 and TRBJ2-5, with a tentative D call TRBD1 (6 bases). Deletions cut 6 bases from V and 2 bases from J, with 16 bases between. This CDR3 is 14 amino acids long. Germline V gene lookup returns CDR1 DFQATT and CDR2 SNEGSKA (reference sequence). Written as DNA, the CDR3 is TGCAGTGCGCCAAGCACAGGGAAACAAGAGACCCAGTACTTC. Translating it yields CSAPSTGKQETQYF.

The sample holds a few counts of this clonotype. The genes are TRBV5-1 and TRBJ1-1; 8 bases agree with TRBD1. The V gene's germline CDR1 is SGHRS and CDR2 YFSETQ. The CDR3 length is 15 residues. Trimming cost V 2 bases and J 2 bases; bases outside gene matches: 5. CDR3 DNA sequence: TGCGCCAGCAGCTTTGGCGGACAGGGCAACACTGAAGCTTTCTTT. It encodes CASSFGGQGNTEAFF.